The rows below give T cell receptor beta chains drawn from one sample of a study of cytomegalovirus exposure and HLA in healthy donors. Here immunoSEQ multiplex PCR was the method, and the copy in TCRdb shows in-frame clones only, minus some. The repertoire table contains roughly 50,000 clones. Sequencing was carried out using PBMCs. Source of these receptors: a woman aged 40 to 55 in good health and CMV-seronegative. The CDR3 runs from the conserved cysteine through the conserved F or W. A D gene is named only where the DNA matches it firmly.

d_gene: TRBD1
v_gene: TRBV5-1
j_gene: TRBJ2-7
CDR3nt: TGCGCCAGCAGCCAAATCCCGGGACAGGGGGCAACCTACGAGCAGTACTTC
CDR3aa: CASSQIPGQGATYEQYF

d_gene: .
v_gene: TRBV10-3
j_gene: TRBJ2-7
CDR3nt: TGTGCCATCAGCTCAGGTTTTGGGGCGAGGGAGCAGTACTTC
CDR3aa: CAISSGFGAREQYF

d_gene: .
v_gene: TRBV5-1
j_gene: TRBJ2-3
CDR3nt: TGCGCCAGCAGCTCCACTAGCACAGATACGCAGTATTTT
CDR3aa: CASSSTSTDTQYF

d_gene: TRBD1
v_gene: TRBV10-3
j_gene: TRBJ2-7
CDR3nt: TGTGCCATCCACCCCACAGGGGTCCACGAGCAGTACTTC
CDR3aa: CAIHPTGVHEQYF

d_gene: TRBD1
v_gene: TRBV4-2
j_gene: TRBJ1-1
CDR3nt: TGTGCCAGCAGCCAACGACAGGGGGCGTCGTCTGAAGCTTTCTTT
CDR3aa: CASSQRQGASSEAFF

d_gene: TRBD1
v_gene: TRBV5-6
j_gene: TRBJ1-1
CDR3nt: TGTGCCAGCAGCTTGGGGACAGGGTTGAGCACTGAAGCTTTCTTT
CDR3aa: CASSLGTGLSTEAFF

d_gene: .
v_gene: TRBV18
j_gene: TRBJ1-6
CDR3nt: TGTGCCAGCTCACTCCGGGAACAGGGCCGGTCCTATAATTCACCCCTCCACTTT
CDR3aa: CASSLREQGRSYNSPLHF

d_gene: .
v_gene: TRBV21-1
j_gene: TRBJ2-1
CDR3nt: TGTGCCAGCAGCAAAGTAAATGTGACTAGCGGGAGATGGTCCTACAATGAGCAGTTCTTC
CDR3aa: CASSKVNVTSGRWSYNEQFF

d_gene: .
v_gene: TRBV10-2
j_gene: TRBJ1-2
CDR3nt: TGCGCCAGCAGTGAGACAGGGCAGGGCGGCTACACCTTC
CDR3aa: CASSETGQGGYTF

d_gene: .
v_gene: TRBV25-1
j_gene: TRBJ2-1
CDR3nt: TGTGCCAGCAGTGAAGACAGGCACCCGTCGAATGAGCAGTTCTTC
CDR3aa: CASSEDRHPSNEQFF

d_gene: TRBD1
v_gene: TRBV7-6
j_gene: TRBJ1-4
CDR3nt: TGTGCCAGCAGTCGACCGGGACAGGGACTTGAAAAACTGTTTTTT
CDR3aa: CASSRPGQGLEKLFF

d_gene: TRBD2
v_gene: TRBV5-1
j_gene: TRBJ2-7
CDR3nt: TGCGCCAGCAGCTTCGGACTAGCGGACCCTGGCGAGCAGTACTTC
CDR3aa: CASSFGLADPGEQYF

d_gene: TRBD2
v_gene: TRBV7-2
j_gene: TRBJ2-5
CDR3nt: TGTGCCAGCAGCGGGGGGGATTGGGCGACCCAGTACTTC
CDR3aa: CASSGGDWATQYF

d_gene: .
v_gene: TRBV10-3
j_gene: TRBJ1-5
CDR3nt: TGTGCCATCAGTGAGGGGGCAGCAGATCAGCCCCAGCATTTT
CDR3aa: CAISEGAADQPQHF

d_gene: TRBD1
v_gene: TRBV6-1
j_gene: TRBJ1-5
CDR3nt: TGTGCCAGCAGTTTTGGGACAGGGGGTGATCAGCCCCAGCATTTT
CDR3aa: CASSFGTGGDQPQHF

d_gene: TRBD1
v_gene: TRBV11-2
j_gene: TRBJ1-6
CDR3nt: TGTGCCACCCAACAGGGGTGGAGGTCACCCCTACACTTT
CDR3aa: CATQQGWRSPLHF

d_gene: .
v_gene: TRBV19
j_gene: TRBJ2-1
CDR3nt: TGTGCCAGTAGTATGTTCCCCGGCAGAGCGAGCTCCTACAATGAGCAGTTCTTC
CDR3aa: CASSMFPGRASSYNEQFF